This T cell receptor (beta chain) was recovered during a study of radiotherapy plus CTLA-4 blockade in lung cancer. Study-level results: Once radiotherapy plus ipilimumab had been given, TCR clones derived from tumor expanded in blood. Reported findings show early blood T cell clone dynamics, with interferon-beta, best predicted response.

Comment on this clone: Its antigen remains unidentified.

In chemo-refractory metastatic non-small-cell lung cancer, patients got ipilimumab CTLA-4 blockade together with focal radiation. The protocol was immunoSEQ multiplex PCR, while the TCRdb copy is restricted to in-frame clones and leaves out a portion. The sample consists of under 55,000 clones, under 85% of them appearing once. The specimen was peripheral blood, collected from a patient treated with radiotherapy plus ipilimumab. The clonotype was recovered from a human donor with non-small cell lung cancer who had a partial response to radiotherapy plus ipilimumab.

The CDR3 reads CASSTRDTYNSPLHF. DNA of the CDR3: TGCGCCAGCAGCACCCGGGACACCTATAATTCACCCCTCCACTTT. The V call is TRBV5-1, the J call TRBJ1-6; D might be TRBD1 (6 bases). V dropped 4 bases and J dropped 2 bases, with 10 bases sitting between them. This CDR3 region has 15 residues. CDR1 is SGHRS, CDR2 YFSETQ, per germline.